Sequencing of this TCR beta chain was carried out in a study of blood T cell repertoires in COVID-19. The CDR3 totals 14 residues. The V gene's germline CDR1 is WSHSY and CDR2 SAAADI. J was trimmed by 6 bases and V by 0 bases; bases with no gene match: 5. The protocol was immunoSEQ multiplex PCR, while the TCRdb copy is restricted to in-frame clones and leaves out a portion. The sample has 240,000 or so clones; more than 80% are singletons. Enrolment of Seattle patients took place during active infection, and they were followed longitudinally. The specimen was peripheral blood. V gene TRBV10-2 combines with J gene TRBJ2-7, with 7 bases fitting TRBD2. The sequence derives from a woman aged 80 or over with COVID-19, enrolled during active disease. CDR3 in amino acids: CASSESRTRVEQYF. In DNA, the CDR3 is TGCGCCAGCAGTGAGTCGAGGACTAGGGTCGAGCAGTACTTC.